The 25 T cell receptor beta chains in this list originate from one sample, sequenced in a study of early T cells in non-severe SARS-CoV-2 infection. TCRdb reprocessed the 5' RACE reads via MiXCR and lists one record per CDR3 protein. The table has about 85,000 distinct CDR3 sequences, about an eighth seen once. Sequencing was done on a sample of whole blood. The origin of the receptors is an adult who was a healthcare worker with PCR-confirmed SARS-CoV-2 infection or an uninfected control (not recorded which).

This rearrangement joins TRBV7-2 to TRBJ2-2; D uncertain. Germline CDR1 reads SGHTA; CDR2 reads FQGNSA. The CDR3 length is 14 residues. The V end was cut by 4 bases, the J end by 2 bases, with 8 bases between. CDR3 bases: TGTGCCAGCAGCTGGGGTTTCAACACCGGGGAGCTGTTTTTT. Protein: CASSWGFNTGELFF. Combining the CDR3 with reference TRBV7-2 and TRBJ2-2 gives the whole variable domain GAGVSQSPSNKVTEKGKDVELRCDPISGHTALYWYRQSLGQGLEFLIYFQGNSAPDKSGLPSDRFSAERTGGSVSTLTIQRTQQEDSAVYLCASSWGFNTGELFFGEGSRLTVL.

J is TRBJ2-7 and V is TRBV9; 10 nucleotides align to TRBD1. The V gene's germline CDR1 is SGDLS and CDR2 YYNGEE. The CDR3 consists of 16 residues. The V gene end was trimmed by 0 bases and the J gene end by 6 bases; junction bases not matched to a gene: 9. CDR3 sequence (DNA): TGTGCCAGCAGCGTAGGTCAAGGGACAGGGGCTGGCGAGCAGTACTTC. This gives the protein CASSVGQGTGAGEQYF.

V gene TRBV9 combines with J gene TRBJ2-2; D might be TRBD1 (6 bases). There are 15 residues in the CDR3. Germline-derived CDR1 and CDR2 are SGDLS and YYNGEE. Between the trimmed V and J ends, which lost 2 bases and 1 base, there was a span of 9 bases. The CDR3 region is CASSVQGQNTGELFF. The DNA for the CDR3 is TGTGCCAGCAGCGTTCAGGGACAGAACACCGGGGAGCTGTTTTTT.

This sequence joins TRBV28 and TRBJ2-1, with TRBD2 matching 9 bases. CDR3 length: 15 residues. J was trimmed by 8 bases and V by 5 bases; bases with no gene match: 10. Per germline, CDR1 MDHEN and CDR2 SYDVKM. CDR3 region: CASSALAGFRDEQFF. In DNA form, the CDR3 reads TGTGCCAGCAGTGCCCTAGCGGGATTTAGGGATGAGCAGTTCTTC.

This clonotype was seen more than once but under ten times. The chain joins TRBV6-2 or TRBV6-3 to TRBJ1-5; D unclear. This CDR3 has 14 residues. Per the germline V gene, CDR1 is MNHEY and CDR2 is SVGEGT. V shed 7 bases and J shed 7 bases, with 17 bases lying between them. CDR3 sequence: CASNLVPFSQPQHF. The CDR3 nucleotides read TGTGCCAGCAACCTAGTACCGTTTTCGCAGCCCCAGCATTTT.

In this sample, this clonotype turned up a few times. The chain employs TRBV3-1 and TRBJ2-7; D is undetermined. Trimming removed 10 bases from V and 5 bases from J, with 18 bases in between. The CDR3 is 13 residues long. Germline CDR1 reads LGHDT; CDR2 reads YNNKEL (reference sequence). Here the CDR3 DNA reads TGTGCCACCTCACCCCCTAGACCCCACGAGCAGTACTTC. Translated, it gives CATSPPRPHEQYF.

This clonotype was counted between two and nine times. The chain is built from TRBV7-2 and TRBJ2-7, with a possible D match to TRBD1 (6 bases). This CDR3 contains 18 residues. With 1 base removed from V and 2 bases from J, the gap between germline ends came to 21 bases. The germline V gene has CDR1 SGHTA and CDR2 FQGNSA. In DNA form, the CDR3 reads TGTGCCAGCAGCTTAGACGTCAGGGGAATAGGGTTCCCCTACGAGCAGTACTTC. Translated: CASSLDVRGIGFPYEQYF.

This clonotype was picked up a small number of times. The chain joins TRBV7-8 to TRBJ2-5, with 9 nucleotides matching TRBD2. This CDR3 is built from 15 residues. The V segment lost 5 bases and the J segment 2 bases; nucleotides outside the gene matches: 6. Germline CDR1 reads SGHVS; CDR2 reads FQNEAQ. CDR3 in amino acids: CASSPGLALQETQYF. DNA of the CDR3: TGTGCCAGCAGCCCAGGACTAGCGTTACAAGAGACCCAGTACTTC.

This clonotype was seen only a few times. The CDR3 protein is CASSLEWTEDYGYTF. In DNA, the CDR3 is TGCGCCAGCAGCTTGGAATGGACGGAGGACTATGGCTACACCTTC. The rearrangement uses TRBV5-1 and TRBJ1-2, with D unresolved. From germline, CDR1 is SGHRS and CDR2 YFSETQ. This CDR3 has 15 amino acids. V shed 0 bases and J shed 3 bases, with 12 bases lying between them.

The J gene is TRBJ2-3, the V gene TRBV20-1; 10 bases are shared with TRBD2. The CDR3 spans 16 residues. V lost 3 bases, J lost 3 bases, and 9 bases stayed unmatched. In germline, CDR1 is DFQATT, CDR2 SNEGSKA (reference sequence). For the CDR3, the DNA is TGCAGTGCTAGGCCCAGCGGGAGGGCCTCGACAGATACGCAGTATTTT. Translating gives CSARPSGRASTDTQYF.

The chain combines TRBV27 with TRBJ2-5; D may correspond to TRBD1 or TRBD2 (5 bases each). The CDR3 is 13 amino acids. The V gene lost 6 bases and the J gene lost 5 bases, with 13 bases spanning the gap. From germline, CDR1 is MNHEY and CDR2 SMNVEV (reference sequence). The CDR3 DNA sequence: TGTGCCAGCAGGTTACAGGAGGAGGAGACCCAGTACTTC. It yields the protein CASRLQEEETQYF.

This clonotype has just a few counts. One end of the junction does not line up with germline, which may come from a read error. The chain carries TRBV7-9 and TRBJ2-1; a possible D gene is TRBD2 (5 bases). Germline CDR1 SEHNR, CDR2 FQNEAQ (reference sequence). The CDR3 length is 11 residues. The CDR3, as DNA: TGTGCCAGCAGTCGCGGACTGGAATGGCTCTTC. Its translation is CASSRGLEWLF. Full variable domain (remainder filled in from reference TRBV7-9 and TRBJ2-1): DTGVSQNPRHKITKRGQNVTFRCDPISEHNRLYWYRQTLGQGPEFLTYFQNEAQLEKSRLLSDRFSAERPKGSFSTLEIQRTEQGDSAMYLCASSRGLEWLFGPGTRLTVL.

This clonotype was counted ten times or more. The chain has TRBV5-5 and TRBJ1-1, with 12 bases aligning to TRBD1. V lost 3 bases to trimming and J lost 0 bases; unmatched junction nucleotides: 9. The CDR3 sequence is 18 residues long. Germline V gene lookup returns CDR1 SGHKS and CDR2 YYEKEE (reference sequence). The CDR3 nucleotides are TGTGCCAGCAGCTCGCCCCGGGACAGGGGGCGGATGAACACTGAAGCTTTCTTT. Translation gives CASSSPRDRGRMNTEAFF.

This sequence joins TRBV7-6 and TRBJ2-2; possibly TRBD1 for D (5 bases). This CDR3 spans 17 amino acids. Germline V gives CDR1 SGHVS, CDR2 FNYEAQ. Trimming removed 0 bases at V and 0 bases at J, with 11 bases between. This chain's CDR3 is CASSLAVGDPNTGELFF. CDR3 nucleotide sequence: TGTGCCAGCAGCTTAGCGGTAGGGGATCCGAACACCGGGGAGCTGTTTTTT.

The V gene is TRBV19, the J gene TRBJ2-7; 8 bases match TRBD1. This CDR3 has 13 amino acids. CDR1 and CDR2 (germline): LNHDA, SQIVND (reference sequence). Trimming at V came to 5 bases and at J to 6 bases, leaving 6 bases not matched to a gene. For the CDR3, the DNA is TGTGCCAGTAGTCCATGGACAGGGCCCGAGCAGTACTTC. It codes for CASSPWTGPEQYF.

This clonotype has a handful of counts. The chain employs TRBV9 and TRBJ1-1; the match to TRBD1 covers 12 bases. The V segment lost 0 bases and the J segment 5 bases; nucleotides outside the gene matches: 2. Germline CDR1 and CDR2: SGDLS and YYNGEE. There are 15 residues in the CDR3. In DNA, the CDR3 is TGTGCCAGCAGCGTAGGGGGACAGGGGGCAACTGAAGCTTTCTTT. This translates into CASSVGGQGATEAFF.

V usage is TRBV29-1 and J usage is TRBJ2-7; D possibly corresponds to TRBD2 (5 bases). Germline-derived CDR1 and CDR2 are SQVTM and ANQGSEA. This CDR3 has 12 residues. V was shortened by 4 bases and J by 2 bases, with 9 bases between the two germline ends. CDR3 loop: CSVGTGTYEQYF. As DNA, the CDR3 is TGCAGCGTTGGCACCGGGACCTACGAGCAGTACTTC.

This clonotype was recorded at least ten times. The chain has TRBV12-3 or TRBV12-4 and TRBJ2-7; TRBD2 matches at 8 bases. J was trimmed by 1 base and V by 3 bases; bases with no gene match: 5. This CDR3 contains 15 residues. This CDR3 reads CASSLSGGKSYEQYF. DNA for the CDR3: TGTGCCAGCAGTTTGAGCGGGGGCAAATCCTACGAGCAGTACTTC.

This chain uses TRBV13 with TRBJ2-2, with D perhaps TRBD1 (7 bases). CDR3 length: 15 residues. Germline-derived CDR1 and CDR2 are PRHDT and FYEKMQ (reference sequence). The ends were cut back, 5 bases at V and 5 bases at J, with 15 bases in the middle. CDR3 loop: CASSPGGSGTGELFF. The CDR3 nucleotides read TGTGCCAGCAGCCCAGGGGGGTCGGGTACCGGGGAGCTGTTTTTT.

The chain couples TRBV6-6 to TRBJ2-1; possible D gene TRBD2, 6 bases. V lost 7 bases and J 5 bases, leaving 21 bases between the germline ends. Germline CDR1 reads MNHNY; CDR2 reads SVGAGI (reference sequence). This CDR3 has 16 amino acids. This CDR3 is CASNPSRRDFDNEQFF. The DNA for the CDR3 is TGTGCCAGCAACCCCAGCCGCCGGGACTTTGACAATGAGCAGTTCTTC.

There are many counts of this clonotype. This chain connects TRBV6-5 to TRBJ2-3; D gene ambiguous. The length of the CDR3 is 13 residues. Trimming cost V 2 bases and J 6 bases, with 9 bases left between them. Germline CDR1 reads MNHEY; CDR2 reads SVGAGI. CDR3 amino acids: CASSYVVGDTQYF. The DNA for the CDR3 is TGTGCCAGCAGTTACGTAGTAGGGGATACGCAGTATTTT.

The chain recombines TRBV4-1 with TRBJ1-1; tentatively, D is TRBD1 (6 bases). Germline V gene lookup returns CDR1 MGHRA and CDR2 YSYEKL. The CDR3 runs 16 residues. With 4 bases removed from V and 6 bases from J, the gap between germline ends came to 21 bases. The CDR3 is CASSPGTGKRIAEAFF. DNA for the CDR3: TGCGCCAGCAGCCCGGGTACAGGGAAAAGGATCGCTGAAGCTTTCTTT.

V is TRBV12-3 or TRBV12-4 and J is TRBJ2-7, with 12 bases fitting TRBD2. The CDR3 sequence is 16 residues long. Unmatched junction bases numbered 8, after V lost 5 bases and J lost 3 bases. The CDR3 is CASSPLAGGPLYEQYF. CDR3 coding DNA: TGTGCCAGCAGTCCCCTAGCGGGAGGGCCCCTCTACGAGCAGTACTTC.

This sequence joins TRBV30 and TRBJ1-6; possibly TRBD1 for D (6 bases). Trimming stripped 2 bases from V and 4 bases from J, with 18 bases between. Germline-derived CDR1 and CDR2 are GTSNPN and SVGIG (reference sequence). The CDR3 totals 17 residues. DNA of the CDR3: TGTGCCTGGAGTACCTCACGGACAGCTTTATATAATTCACCCCTCCACTTT. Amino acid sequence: CAWSTSRTALYNSPLHF. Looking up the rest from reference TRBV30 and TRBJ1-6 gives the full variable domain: SQTIHQWPATLVQPVGSPLSLECTVEGTSNPNLYWYRQAAGRGLQLLFYSVGIGQISSEVPQNLSASRPQDRQFILSSKKLLLSDSGFYLCAWSTSRTALYNSPLHFGNGTRLTVT.

The CDR3 here is CASRMAVAYNEQFF. DNA for the CDR3: TGTGCCAGTAGGATGGCAGTCGCCTACAATGAGCAGTTCTTC. This chain links TRBV19 with TRBJ2-1, with D unresolved. Trimming stripped 6 bases from V and 2 bases from J, with 11 bases between. Germline loops: CDR1 LNHDA, CDR2 SQIVND (reference sequence). The CDR3 is 14 amino acids.